This T cell receptor (beta chain) was sequenced during a study of shared clonotypes between healthy human individuals. Across the whole study: Each donor had three CD4 naive, three CD4 memory, two CD8 naive and one CD8 memory plate.

The data were produced by immunoSEQ multiplex PCR, yet TCRdb's version contains in-frame clones alone and is incomplete. Of 1.4 million to 1.5 million clones listed, roughly 97% were seen once; the top ten hold more than 0.9%. The CDR3 extends over 16 amino acids. The V gene lost 3 bases and the J gene lost 1 base, with 15 bases spanning the gap. Germline-derived CDR1 and CDR2 are MNHEY and SMNVEV (reference sequence). Caucasian adults living in Nashville, Tennessee, provided all samples. A split of CD4+ cells into CD45RA+ naive and CD45RA-negative memory subsets was performed. The J gene is TRBJ1-1, the V gene TRBV27, with D perhaps matching TRBD1 (5 bases). Sequenced: naive CD4+ T cells sorted from blood. Subset meaning: CD45RA+ positively selected. This receptor was taken from a young man in good health. CDR3 loop: CASSFFTMTANTEAFF. The DNA of the CDR3 is TGTGCCAGCAGTTTTTTTACCATGACAGCGAACACTGAAGCTTTCTTT.